The source of this T cell receptor (beta chain) is a study of CXCR3-negative and CXCR3-positive naive CD8 T cells. This CDR3 spans 15 amino acids. Per the germline V gene, CDR1 is MDHEN and CDR2 is SYDVKM. The libraries of TRB cDNA were constructed through 5' RACE using UMI labels. TCRdb derives one entry per CDR3 protein from the 5' RACE reads, leaving out DNA. The sample table includes some 50,000 distinct CDR3 sequences. Study-wide points: Hydrophobicity was higher for TRB CDR3s found in CXCR3-positive naive cells than in CXCR3-negative naive cells. TRBV-TRBJ usage was similar across naive CXCR3 subsets but distinct in memory cells. High diversity, comparable across both naive subsets, contrasted with much lower diversity in memory CD8+ cells. Partially decreased CXCR3 expression was recorded after cryopreservation, and fresh PBMCs were used in most assays.

Note on this clonotype: Its antigen is as yet unknown.

The source is a human donor in good health. Some clones in this sample may be carry-over from other donors' samples. Sequences were obtained from naive CXCR3- CD8+ T cells from blood. The subset is: CD45RO-CCR7+CD27+CD95- naive CD8+ T cells lacking CXCR3 (TNR3-). The chain employs TRBV28 and TRBJ2-4; the D call from TCRdb, TRBD1, cannot be confirmed without DNA. The chain's CDR3 is CASSIPSGPLRVVYF. Filled out from reference TRBV28 and TRBJ2-4, the complete variable domain reads DVKVTQSSRYLVKRTGEKVFLECVQDMDHENMFWYRQDPGLGLRLIYFSYDVKMKEKGDIPEGYSVSREKKERFSLILESASTNQTSMYLCASSIPSGPLRVVYFGAGTRLSVL.